This T cell receptor beta chain originates from a study of beta chain features in type 1 diabetes. What was sequenced were expressed TCRB transcripts, since all of the isolated RNA had been reverse transcribed. Assay: immunoSEQ multiplex PCR; the TCRdb copy retains only in-frame clones and omits some. Seen here are about 170,000 clones, 7.8% observed once, and the top ten hold roughly 1%. The study, taken as a whole, reports: Shortening that was moderate but significant affected the TCRB CDR3s of Type 1 diabetes patients in all four CD4+ subsets. cDNA sequencing could over-represent cells with high TCR expression.

About this clone itself: Its antigen is unknown.

On average, the one heparinised blood draw given by each donor was around 110 mL. Germline V CDR1 and CDR2: MNHEY, SVGAGI. Trimming pared 0 bases from V and 5 bases from J, leaving 11 bases between. The CDR3 loop spans 15 amino acids. Sequenced material: central memory CD4+ T cells from blood. The TCR originated in a middle-aged woman with type 1 diabetes. This chain uses TRBV6-5 with TRBJ2-1; D is possibly TRBD1 (5 bases). CDR3 DNA: TGTGCCAGCAGTTACTCGCTCAGGGCCAACAATGAGCAGTTCTTC. Its translation is CASSYSLRANNEQFF.